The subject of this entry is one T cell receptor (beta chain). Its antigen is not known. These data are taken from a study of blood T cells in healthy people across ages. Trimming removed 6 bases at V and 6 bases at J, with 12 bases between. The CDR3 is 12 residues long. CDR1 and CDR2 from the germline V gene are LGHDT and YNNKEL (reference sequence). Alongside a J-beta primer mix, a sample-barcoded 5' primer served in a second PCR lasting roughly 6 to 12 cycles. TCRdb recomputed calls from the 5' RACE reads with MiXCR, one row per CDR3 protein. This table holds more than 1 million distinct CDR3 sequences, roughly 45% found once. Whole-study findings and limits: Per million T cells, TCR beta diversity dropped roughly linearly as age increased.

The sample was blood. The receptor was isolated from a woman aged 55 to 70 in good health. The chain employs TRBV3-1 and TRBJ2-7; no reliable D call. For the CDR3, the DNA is TGTGCCAGCAGGTCAGGTGTAAGCGAGCAGTACTTC. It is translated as CASRSGVSEQYF.